The table lists the clone carrying this T cell receptor beta chain with many counts. Its matching antigen is unknown. The source of the sample is a study of metastatic and nonmetastatic thyroid tumors. Study at large: Repertoires from malignant and benign thyroid patients were compared across blood and tumor or nodule tissue.

The CDR3 sequence is 12 residues long. With 5 bases removed from V and 7 bases from J, the gap between germline ends came to 10 bases. Per the germline V gene, CDR1 is SGHTA and CDR2 is FQGTGA. Study-level points and caveats: Relative to benign nodules, malignant thyroid tumors were reportedly characterized by significantly elevated TCR beta diversity in blood and tumor.

Thyroid surgery took place with no prior treatment in any patient. Authors' data handling: To classify distant metastasis in papillary thyroid cancer, a model was built from CDR3 differences across clinicopathological groups. TCRdb re-called the PCR reads with MiXCR. TCRdb, not the authors, supplied the V and J calls. The table includes roughly 59,000 clones, 15% to 20% detected once. The source material was blood. This sequence was found in a male donor with papillary thyroid cancer or a benign thyroid nodule (not recorded which). Some clones in this sample may be carry-over from other donors' samples. The rearrangement links TRBV7-3 to TRBJ2-3; D is possibly TRBD1 or TRBD2 (5 bases each). For the CDR3, the DNA is TGTGCCAGCAGCCTTGGGGGAAATACGCAGTATTTT. Amino acids: CASSLGGNTQYF. The complete variable domain, with remaining parts taken from reference TRBV7-3 and TRBJ2-3, reads GAGVSQTPSNKVTEKGKYVELRCDPISGHTALYWYRQSLGQGPEFLIYFQGTGAADDSGLPNDRFFAVRPEGSVSTLKIQRTERGDSAVYLCASSLGGNTQYFGPGTRLTVL.